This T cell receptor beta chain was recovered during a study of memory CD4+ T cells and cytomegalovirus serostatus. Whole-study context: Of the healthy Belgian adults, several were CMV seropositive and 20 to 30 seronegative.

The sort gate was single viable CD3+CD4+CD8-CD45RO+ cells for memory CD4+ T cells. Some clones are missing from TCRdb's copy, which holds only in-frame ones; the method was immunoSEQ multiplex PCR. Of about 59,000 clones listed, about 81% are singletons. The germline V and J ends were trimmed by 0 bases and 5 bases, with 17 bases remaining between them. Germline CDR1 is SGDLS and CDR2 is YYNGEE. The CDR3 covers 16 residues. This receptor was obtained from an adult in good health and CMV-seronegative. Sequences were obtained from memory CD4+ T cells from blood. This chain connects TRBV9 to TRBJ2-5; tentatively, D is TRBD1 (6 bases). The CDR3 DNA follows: TGTGCCAGCAGCGTAGCTACAGGGCAGGGGATTGAGACCCAGTACTTC. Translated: CASSVATGQGIETQYF.